This TCR beta chain was documented in a study of long-term antiretroviral therapy in people with HIV. V was pared by 4 bases and J by 5 bases, with 20 bases of the junction left unmatched. This CDR3 is 19 amino acids long. In germline, CDR1 is SQVTM, CDR2 ANQGSEA. Researchers report immunoSEQ v3.0 was run at survey level. Assay: immunoSEQ multiplex PCR; the TCRdb copy retains only in-frame clones and omits some. The table includes tens of thousands of clones, around 88% detected once. The sequenced sample was unsorted PBMCs, obtained less than 4.7 years after starting antiretroviral therapy. The receptor's source is a man in his thirties or forties with HIV. The gene calls are TRBV29-1 and TRBJ1-4; TRBD1 agrees at 9 bases. This chain's CDR3 is CSVVERFRGAGTGNEKLFF. CDR3 DNA: TGCAGCGTTGTTGAGCGCTTCCGAGGCGCCGGGACAGGGAATGAAAAACTGTTTTTT.